These T cell receptor beta chains were read from a single sample in a study of T cells in Graves' hyperthyroidism and ophthalmopathy. TCRdb fed the multiplex PCR reads into MiXCR, producing one record per CDR3 protein. The sample consists of some 580,000 distinct CDR3 sequences, roughly 15% of them appearing once. Source material: blood. The source is a woman aged 40 to 50 with Graves' ophthalmopathy. The CDR3 runs from the conserved cysteine through the conserved F or W. D genes are given only for firm matches. Clone size is not always given. Where it is, it says once, few, many or a class for expanded clones.

CDR3nt: TGTGCCAGCAGCCCAGACAGGGGAGAGACCCAGTACTTC; CDR3aa: CASSPDRGETQYF; d_gene: TRBD1; j_gene: TRBJ2-5; v_gene: TRBV11-2; abundance: many
CDR3nt: TGTGCCAGCAGTGAAGTCAAAGAGACCCAGTACTTC; CDR3aa: CASSEVKETQYF; d_gene: .; j_gene: TRBJ2-5; v_gene: TRBV6-1; abundance: many
CDR3nt: TGCAGTGCTCGGACAGGGGGACTATCACCCCTCCACTTT; CDR3aa: CSARTGGLSPLHF; d_gene: TRBD1; j_gene: TRBJ1-6; v_gene: TRBV20-1; abundance: .
CDR3nt: TGTGCCATCAGACAAGGGACAGGGGCTACTGAAGCTTTCTTT; CDR3aa: CAIRQGTGATEAFF; d_gene: TRBD1; j_gene: TRBJ1-1; v_gene: TRBV10-3; abundance: .
CDR3nt: TGTGCCAGCTCACCACGACAGGGGGCTGAGACCCAGTACTTC; CDR3aa: CASSPRQGAETQYF; d_gene: TRBD1; j_gene: TRBJ2-5; v_gene: TRBV18; abundance: few
CDR3nt: TGTGCCAGCAGCTTGGACCAGAGCACAGATACGCAGTATTTT; CDR3aa: CASSLDQSTDTQYF; d_gene: .; j_gene: TRBJ2-3; v_gene: TRBV5-5; abundance: .
CDR3nt: TGTGCCAGCACGGCCGGTTACTCCTACGAGCAGTACTTC; CDR3aa: CASTAGYSYEQYF; d_gene: .; j_gene: TRBJ2-7; v_gene: TRBV2; abundance: many
CDR3nt: TGTGCCAGCAGCTTGGGGCCCAGGGAGACCCAGTACTTC; CDR3aa: CASSLGPRETQYF; d_gene: .; j_gene: TRBJ2-5; v_gene: TRBV5-1; abundance: many
CDR3nt: TGTGCCAGCAGCTGGAACTTACGGGACAGAAACTATGGCTACACCTTC; CDR3aa: CASSWNLRDRNYGYTF; d_gene: TRBD1; j_gene: TRBJ1-2; v_gene: TRBV7-9; abundance: .
CDR3nt: TGTGCCAGCAGTTTCTCAGATACGAACACTGAAGCTTTCTTT; CDR3aa: CASSFSDTNTEAFF; d_gene: .; j_gene: TRBJ1-1; v_gene: TRBV27; abundance: many
CDR3nt: TGTGCCAGCATTGGGACTAGCGGGGGGCGGGGCAAAAACATTCAGTACTTC; CDR3aa: CASIGTSGGRGKNIQYF; d_gene: TRBD2; j_gene: TRBJ2-4; v_gene: TRBV6-1; abundance: few
CDR3nt: TGCAGTTCAAAGCGGGGGGGATCCTACAATGAGCAGTTCTTC; CDR3aa: CSSKRGGSYNEQFF; d_gene: TRBD2; j_gene: TRBJ2-1; v_gene: TRBV20-1; abundance: many
CDR3nt: TGCGCCAGCAGCTTGGGACTAGCGGGGGGGCTAGATACGCAGTATTTT; CDR3aa: CASSLGLAGGLDTQYF; d_gene: TRBD2; j_gene: TRBJ2-3; v_gene: TRBV5-1; abundance: many
CDR3nt: TGTGCCTGGAGTCGGGGAAACTACGAGCAGTACTTC; CDR3aa: CAWSRGNYEQYF; d_gene: .; j_gene: TRBJ2-7; v_gene: TRBV30; abundance: many
CDR3nt: TGTGCCACCAGGCGGGGGGGGGTTAACTATGGCTACACCTTC; CDR3aa: CATRRGGVNYGYTF; d_gene: .; j_gene: TRBJ1-2; v_gene: TRBV28; abundance: .
CDR3nt: TGCGCCAGCAGCTTGTATCCCACTGCGGGAGGATCTGGCAATGAGCAGTTCTTC; CDR3aa: CASSLYPTAGGSGNEQFF; d_gene: TRBD2; j_gene: TRBJ2-1; v_gene: TRBV5-1; abundance: many
CDR3nt: TGTGCCAGCAGTGCTGGACAGCGAAATTCACCCCTCCACTTT; CDR3aa: CASSAGQRNSPLHF; d_gene: .; j_gene: TRBJ1-6; v_gene: TRBV2; abundance: many
CDR3nt: TGTGCCAGCAGCCTCACTAGCGGCCTTTACGATACGCAGTATTTT; CDR3aa: CASSLTSGLYDTQYF; d_gene: TRBD2; j_gene: TRBJ2-3; v_gene: TRBV7-3; abundance: many
CDR3nt: TGTGCCAGCAGTCCCCGCGGGGGACTACTCCCCTCCAACAATGAGCAGTTCTTC; CDR3aa: CASSPRGGLLPSNNEQFF; d_gene: TRBD2; j_gene: TRBJ2-1; v_gene: TRBV6-2/TRBV6-3; abundance: many
CDR3nt: TGTGCCAGCAGCTCCGTTGGACAGGGAAGGAGGCAGTTCTTC; CDR3aa: CASSSVGQGRRQFF; d_gene: TRBD1; j_gene: TRBJ2-1; v_gene: TRBV5-4; abundance: many
CDR3nt: TGTGCCAGCAGCCCCACAGGACAGGGCGGCACTGAAGCTTTCTTT; CDR3aa: CASSPTGQGGTEAFF; d_gene: TRBD1; j_gene: TRBJ1-1; v_gene: TRBV5-5; abundance: many
CDR3nt: TGTGCCAGCGGGGAAACAGGCTGGGGGGGCTACACCTTC; CDR3aa: CASGETGWGGYTF; d_gene: .; j_gene: TRBJ1-2; v_gene: TRBV2; abundance: .
CDR3nt: TGCAGTGCTAGAGATACGGGCGTGGGCTACAATGAGCAGTTCTTC; CDR3aa: CSARDTGVGYNEQFF; d_gene: .; j_gene: TRBJ2-1; v_gene: TRBV20-1; abundance: once
CDR3nt: TGCGCCAGCAGCTTCGGTGTAGCGGGAGGAGGAGAGACCCAGTACTTC; CDR3aa: CASSFGVAGGGETQYF; d_gene: TRBD2; j_gene: TRBJ2-5; v_gene: TRBV5-1; abundance: .
CDR3nt: TGTGCCAGCAGTTCCGGGACACTCTATCAGCCCCAGCATTTT; CDR3aa: CASSSGTLYQPQHF; d_gene: .; j_gene: TRBJ1-5; v_gene: TRBV6-2/TRBV6-3; abundance: .
CDR3nt: TGTGCCATCAGTGACCAGCGGGGGGGCCAAGGAGAGCAGTTCTTC; CDR3aa: CAISDQRGGQGEQFF; d_gene: TRBD2; j_gene: TRBJ2-1; v_gene: TRBV10-3; abundance: few
CDR3nt: TGTGCCAGCAGTGCAGGGTACAATCAGCCCCAGCATTTT; CDR3aa: CASSAGYNQPQHF; d_gene: .; j_gene: TRBJ1-5; v_gene: TRBV2; abundance: many
CDR3nt: TGCGCCAGCAGCTTGGACGGGTTCGTGAATACCGGGGAGCTGTTTTTT; CDR3aa: CASSLDGFVNTGELFF; d_gene: .; j_gene: TRBJ2-2; v_gene: TRBV5-1; abundance: .
CDR3nt: TGTGCCAGCAGTTTAAGGGGGAGTGCAGATACGCAGTATTTT; CDR3aa: CASSLRGSADTQYF; d_gene: .; j_gene: TRBJ2-3; v_gene: TRBV12-3/TRBV12-4; abundance: many
CDR3nt: TGCAGTGCTCCAGACAGGGGCGATAATCAGCCCCAGCATTTT; CDR3aa: CSAPDRGDNQPQHF; d_gene: TRBD1; j_gene: TRBJ1-5; v_gene: TRBV20-1; abundance: few
CDR3nt: TGCAGTGCTAGCGTACCTGGGGCCAACGTCCTGACTTTC; CDR3aa: CSASVPGANVLTF; d_gene: .; j_gene: TRBJ2-6; v_gene: TRBV20-1; abundance: .
CDR3nt: TGTGCCAGCAGTCCGACGTGGACTAGCGGTAACAATGAGCAGTTCTTC; CDR3aa: CASSPTWTSGNNEQFF; d_gene: TRBD2; j_gene: TRBJ2-1; v_gene: TRBV7-9; abundance: .